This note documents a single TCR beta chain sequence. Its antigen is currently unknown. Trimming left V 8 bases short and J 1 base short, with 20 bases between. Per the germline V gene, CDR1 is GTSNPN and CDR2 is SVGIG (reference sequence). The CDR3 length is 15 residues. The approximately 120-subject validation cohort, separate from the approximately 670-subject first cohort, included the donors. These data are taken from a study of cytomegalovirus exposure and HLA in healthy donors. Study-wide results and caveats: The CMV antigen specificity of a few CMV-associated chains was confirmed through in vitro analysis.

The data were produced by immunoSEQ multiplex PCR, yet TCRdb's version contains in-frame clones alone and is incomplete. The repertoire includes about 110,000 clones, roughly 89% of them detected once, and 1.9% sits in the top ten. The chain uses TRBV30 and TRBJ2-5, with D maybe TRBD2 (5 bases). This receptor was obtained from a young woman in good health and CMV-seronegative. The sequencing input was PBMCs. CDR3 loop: CAQPWRRWFQETQYF. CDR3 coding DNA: TGTGCCCAACCATGGAGGAGGTGGTTCCAAGAGACCCAGTACTTC. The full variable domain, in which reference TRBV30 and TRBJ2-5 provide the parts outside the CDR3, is SQTIHQWPATLVQPVGSPLSLECTVEGTSNPNLYWYRQAAGRGLQLLFYSVGIGQISSEVPQNLSASRPQDRQFILSSKKLLLSDSGFYLCAQPWRRWFQETQYFGPGTRLLVL.